These T cell receptor beta chains were read from a single sample in a study of shared clonotypes between healthy human individuals. Clones were sequenced by immunoSEQ multiplex PCR, and TCRdb holds only the in-frame ones, with some missing. This sample has under 550,000 clones; 95% to 97% occur once, and the top ten carry approximately 0.062%. The sample was naive CD4+ T cells sorted from blood. Receptors were obtained from a woman aged 25 to 39 in good health. The CDR3 runs from the conserved cysteine through the conserved F or W. The D gene is left open where the match is weak. Expanded clones get a size class; other rows say once, few or many, or leave the size out.

CASSLNIRDRGLKPYEQYF	TGTGCCAGCAGTTTAAATATCCGGGACAGGGGGCTCAAACCCTACGAGCAGTACTTC	TRBV28	TRBJ2-7	.	TRBD1
CASTGQGRTEAFF	TGTGCCAGTACGGGACAGGGGCGTACTGAAGCTTTCTTT	TRBV19	TRBJ1-1	.	TRBD1
CASSGTGNTIYF	TGTGCCAGCAGTGGCACGGGAAACACCATATATTTT	TRBV28	TRBJ1-3	.	.
CASSLAFRGPPAKNIQYF	TGTGCCAGCAGCTTAGCGTTTAGGGGGCCCCCAGCCAAAAACATTCAGTACTTC	TRBV11-2	TRBJ2-4	.	TRBD1
CASSVDPGTANTGELFF	TGTGCCAGCAGCGTAGACCCCGGGACAGCGAACACCGGGGAGCTGTTTTTT	TRBV9	TRBJ2-2	.	TRBD1
CASSLHPGGTSGVLSYNEQFF	TGTGCCAGCAGTTTACATCCCGGAGGGACTAGCGGGGTTCTCTCCTACAATGAGCAGTTCTTC	TRBV28	TRBJ2-1	.	TRBD2
CASSSTRTGPFRRAFEKEQYF	TGTGCCAGCAGTTCTACCCGAACGGGACCTTTTAGGCGGGCCTTCGAGAAGGAGCAGTACTTC	TRBV28	TRBJ2-7	.	.
CASSLGQGYGYTF	TGTGCCAGCAGCCTTGGACAGGGTTATGGCTACACCTTC	TRBV7-9	TRBJ1-2	.	TRBD1
CAISESGTEPYEQYF	TGTGCCATCAGTGAGTCCGGGACGGAACCCTACGAGCAGTACTTC	TRBV10-3	TRBJ2-7	.	.
CASSLGEQGFPMNTEAFF	TGCGCCAGCAGCTTGGGTGAACAGGGATTCCCTATGAACACTGAAGCTTTCTTT	TRBV5-1	TRBJ1-1	.	.
CATRDVGYGYTF	TGTGCCACTAGGGACGTCGGCTATGGCTACACCTTC	TRBV10-3	TRBJ1-2	once	.